This T cell receptor (beta chain) was observed in a study of identical twins. Unique molecular identifiers were present on the cDNA, and a universal primer site came from template switching. From the 5' RACE reads, TCRdb called clonotypes with MiXCR, one entry per CDR3 protein. Found here are fewer than 550,000 distinct CDR3 sequences, 15% of them singletons; the top ten hold more than 0.4%. The length of the CDR3 is 12 residues. V was shortened by 11 bases and J by 4 bases, with 15 bases between the two germline ends. This same sample was also taken into another study, of yellow fever vaccine responses in identical twins. That source reports: Twins' vaccine T cell response reportedly seemed partly convergent, partly personalized.

The chain joins TRBV12-3 or TRBV12-4 to TRBJ2-7, with a weak D call TRBD2 (6 bases). The receptor was isolated from a woman under 30 in good health. Sequencing was performed on CD4+ T cells sorted from blood. CDR3 loop: CACGVSGYEQYF. The CDR3 region has the DNA TGTGCCTGCGGGGTGTCGGGGTACGAGCAGTACTTC.